These 6 T cell receptor beta chains came from one sample sequenced in a study of T cell responses to AZD1222 COVID-19 vaccine. Measured with immunoSEQ multiplex PCR; TCRdb has only the in-frame clones, and not every one. The sample has about 110,000 clones, roughly 87% seen once. The source was peripheral blood, collected 28 days after the second AZD1222 dose. These receptor sequences come from an adult who received the AZD1222 COVID-19 vaccine.

J is TRBJ1-1 and V is TRBV28, with D hard to call. Germline V gives CDR1 MDHEN, CDR2 SYDVKM. CDR3 size: 18 residues. Trimming pared 3 bases from V and 1 base from J, leaving 21 bases between. CDR3 protein: CASSFPRAVPRGNTEAFF. As DNA, the CDR3 is TGTGCCAGCAGTTTTCCCAGAGCAGTCCCCCGTGGGAACACTGAAGCTTTCTTT.

This sequence joins TRBV5-1 and TRBJ2-5; D is ambiguous. CDR3 length equals 12 residues. The V end lost 1 base, the J end lost 5 bases, and 6 bases lay between the germline ends. Germline V gene lookup returns CDR1 SGHRS and CDR2 YFSETQ. The CDR3 bases are TGCGCCAGCAGCTTGTTTGGGGAGACCCAGTACTTC. Protein: CASSLFGETQYF. The entire variable domain, with the rest obtained from reference TRBV5-1 and TRBJ2-5, is as follows: KAGVTQTPRYLIKTRGQQVTLSCSPISGHRSVSWYQQTPGQGLQFLFEYFSETQRNKGNFPGRFSGRQFSNSRSEMNVSTLELGDSALYLCASSLFGETQYFGPGTRLLVL.

CDR3 amino acids: CASSSPSGRAKDTQYF. DNA of the CDR3: TGTGCCAGCAGTTCGCCTAGCGGGAGGGCCAAAGATACGCAGTATTTT. The chain uses TRBV6-2 or TRBV6-3 and TRBJ2-3, with TRBD2 matching 12 bases. J was trimmed by 5 bases and V by 4 bases; bases with no gene match: 7. The CDR3 is 16 amino acids. Per germline, CDR1 MNHEY and CDR2 SVGEGT.

The CDR3 sequence: CASRGTGRSGYTF. The DNA of the CDR3 is TGTGCCAGCAGGGGGACAGGGCGAAGTGGCTACACCTTC. This chain links TRBV27 with TRBJ1-2; TRBD1 matches 9 bases. Germline CDR1 reads MNHEY; CDR2 reads SMNVEV (reference sequence). V was pared by 6 bases and J by 7 bases, with 6 bases of the junction left unmatched. This CDR3 is 13 amino acids long.

V gene TRBV10-1 combines with J gene TRBJ2-7; D is ambiguous. V lost 3 bases to trimming and J lost 6 bases, with 6 bases between them. The CDR3 has 11 residues. CDR1 is WNHNN and CDR2 is SYGVQD in the germline V gene (reference sequence). DNA for the CDR3: TGCGCCAGCAGTGACGGGTCCGAGCAGTACTTC. It codes for CASSDGSEQYF.

The chain joins TRBV3-1 (or the pseudogene TRBV3-2) to TRBJ1-2; tentatively, D is TRBD1 (5 bases). CDR3 length: 13 amino acids. V gave up 3 bases and J gave up 5 bases, with 10 bases separating them. Germline V gene sequence: CDR1 LGHDT, CDR2 YNNKEL (reference sequence). In DNA form, the CDR3 reads TGTGCCAGCAGCCATTCCAGGGCGTATGGCTACACCTTC. It codes for CASSHSRAYGYTF.